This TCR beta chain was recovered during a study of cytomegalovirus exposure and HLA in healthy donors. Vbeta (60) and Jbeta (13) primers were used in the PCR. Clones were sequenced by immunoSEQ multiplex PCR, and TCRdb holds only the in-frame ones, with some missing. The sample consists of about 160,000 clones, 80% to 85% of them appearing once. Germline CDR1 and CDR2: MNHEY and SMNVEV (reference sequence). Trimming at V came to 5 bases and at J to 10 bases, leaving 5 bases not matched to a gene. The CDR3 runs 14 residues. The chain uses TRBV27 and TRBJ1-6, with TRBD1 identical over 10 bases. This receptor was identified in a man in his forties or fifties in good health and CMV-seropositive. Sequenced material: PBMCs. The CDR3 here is CASSLDRGGSPLHF. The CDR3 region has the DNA TGTGCCAGCAGTCTGGACAGGGGGGGATCACCCCTCCACTTT.